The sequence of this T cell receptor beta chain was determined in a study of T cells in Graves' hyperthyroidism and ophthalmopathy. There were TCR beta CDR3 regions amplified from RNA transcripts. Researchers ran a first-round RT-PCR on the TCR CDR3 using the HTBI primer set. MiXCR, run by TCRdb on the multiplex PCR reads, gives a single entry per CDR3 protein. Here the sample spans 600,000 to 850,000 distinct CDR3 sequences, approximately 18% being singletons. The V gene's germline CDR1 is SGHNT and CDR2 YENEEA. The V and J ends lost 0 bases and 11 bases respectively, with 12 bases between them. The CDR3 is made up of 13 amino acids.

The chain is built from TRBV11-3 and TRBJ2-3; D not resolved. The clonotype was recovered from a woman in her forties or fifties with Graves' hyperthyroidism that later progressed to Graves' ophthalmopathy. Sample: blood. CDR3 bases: TGTGCCAGCAGCTTAGAGTGGAAGTCCCAGCAGTATTTT. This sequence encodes CASSLEWKSQQYF. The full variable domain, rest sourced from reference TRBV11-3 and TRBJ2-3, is EAGVVQSPRYKIIEKKQPVAFWCNPISGHNTLYWYLQNLGQGPELLIRYENEEAVDDSQLPKDRFSAERLKGVDSTLKIQPAELGDSAVYLCASSLEWKSQQYFGPGTRLTVL.